A single sample gave rise to the 19 T cell receptor beta chains below, sequenced in a study of technical replicates of blood from several donors. TCRdb's copy holds only in-frame clones and misses some; the assay was immunoSEQ multiplex PCR. The sample contains about 79,000 clones, about 91% of which appear only once. The specimen was T cells isolated from PBMCs. Receptors originate from a human donor in good health. Some clones in this sample may be carry-over from other donors' samples.

This chain links TRBV29-1 with TRBJ2-1, with D possibly being TRBD2 (6 bases). This CDR3 contains 14 residues. The V end was cut by 6 bases, the J end by 10 bases, with 22 bases between. CDR1 is SQVTM and CDR2 is ANQGSEA in the germline V gene. DNA of the CDR3: TGCAGCGTCGATCACAGGAGGGTCGGTAGCGAGCAGTTCTTC. This translates into CSVDHRRVGSEQFF.

The chain carries TRBV7-2 and TRBJ2-3; D may be TRBD2 (6 bases). CDR3 length: 10 amino acids. Germline V gene sequence: CDR1 SGHTA, CDR2 FQGNSA. Between the trimmed V and J ends, which lost 11 bases and 3 bases, there was a span of 6 bases. CDR3 bases: TGTGCCGGGGGGACAGATACGCAGTATTTT. This codes for CAGGTDTQYF.

The V gene is TRBV19, the J gene TRBJ2-6; TRBD1 matches 8 bases. Germline loops: CDR1 LNHDA, CDR2 SQIVND (reference sequence). Trimming cost V 7 bases and J 0 bases; bases outside gene matches: 11. The CDR3 covers 18 residues. The CDR3 DNA follows: TGTGCCAGTATCTTCCAGGGGGCCTTAAGCTCTGGGGCCAACGTCCTGACTTTC. This gives the protein CASIFQGALSSGANVLTF.

This clone was observed a single time. The rearrangement links TRBV28 to TRBJ2-7; possible D gene TRBD1, 6 bases. The CDR3 contains 14 residues. With 5 bases removed from V and 5 bases from J, the gap between germline ends came to 16 bases. In germline, CDR1 is MDHEN, CDR2 SYDVKM. CDR3 nucleotide sequence: TGTGCCAGCAGTCCCGAGACAGGTTGGGACGAGCAGTACTTC. Its translation: CASSPETGWDEQYF.

The rearrangement joins TRBV7-9 to TRBJ1-3; D remains ambiguous. CDR3 length: 14 residues. The germline V and J ends were trimmed by 1 base and 2 bases, with 6 bases remaining between them. Germline V CDR1 and CDR2: SEHNR, FQNEAQ (reference sequence). The CDR3 loop is CASSLGGTGNTIYF. CDR3 DNA sequence: TGTGCCAGCAGCTTAGGTGGCACTGGAAACACCATATATTTT.

The count of this clone is one. The chain recombines TRBV5-1 with TRBJ1-4; D not certain. Trimming cost V 1 base and J 7 bases, with 14 bases left between them. The CDR3 runs 15 residues. Germline-derived CDR1 and CDR2 are SGHRS and YFSETQ. CDR3 loop: CASSLRNEASEKLFF. The CDR3 DNA reads as TGCGCCAGCAGCTTGAGAAACGAGGCTAGTGAAAAACTGTTTTTT.

This clone was seen a few times. The J gene is TRBJ1-2, the V gene TRBV25-1; TRBD1 might be the D (5 bases). Germline assignment: CDR1 MGHDK and CDR2 SYGVNS. Deletions cut 11 bases from V and 5 bases from J, with 12 bases between. The CDR3 loop spans 11 amino acids. As DNA, the CDR3 is TGTGCCCACGCGGAGGGGTATGGCTACACCTTC. The encoded protein is CAHAEGYGYTF.

This chain connects TRBV28 to TRBJ2-2, with a tentative D call TRBD1 (5 bases). Trimming cost V 2 bases and J 4 bases, with 11 bases left between them. The CDR3 length is 15 residues. The V gene's germline CDR1 is MDHEN and CDR2 SYDVKM. Written as DNA, the CDR3 is TGTGCCAGCAGTTTACTACAGGCAACCACCGGGGAGCTGTTTTTT. This codes for CASSLLQATTGELFF.

J is TRBJ2-3 and V is TRBV19, with 8 bases lining up with TRBD2. CDR1 and CDR2 (germline): LNHDA, SQIVND (reference sequence). V gave up 5 bases and J gave up 1 base; unmatched junction bases: 8. This CDR3 contains 16 residues. CDR3 nucleotide sequence: TGTGCCAGTAGTGAAGGCGGGGGGAGGCGCACAGATACGCAGTATTTT. This translates into CASSEGGGRRTDTQYF.

CDR3 protein: CASSKRGGMYGYTF. Here the CDR3 DNA reads TGTGCCAGCAGCAAAAGAGGAGGAATGTATGGCTACACCTTC. The chain has TRBV11-3 and TRBJ1-2; no firm D call. Looked up from germline, CDR1 is SGHNT and CDR2 is YENEEA. This CDR3 has 14 residues. Trimming took 5 bases from V and 5 from J, leaving 15 bases between them.

The J gene is TRBJ2-1, the V gene TRBV5-6, with D possibly TRBD2 on 6 matching bases. The CDR3 has 16 residues. CDR1 and CDR2 from the germline V gene are SGHDT and YYEEEE. Trimming stripped 0 bases from V and 5 bases from J, with 15 bases between. The chain's CDR3 is CASSLAVGGPNNEQFF. The CDR3, as DNA: TGTGCCAGCAGCTTGGCCGTGGGGGGACCTAACAATGAGCAGTTCTTC.

This clone was observed a single time. The rearrangement joins TRBV7-2 to TRBJ2-7, with 10 nucleotides matching TRBD2. CDR3 length: 14 residues. Germline V gene lookup returns CDR1 SGHTA and CDR2 FQGNSA. V dropped 7 bases and J dropped 0; count of bases not matched to a gene: 3. The CDR3 is CASKWTSGSYEQYF. CDR3 nucleotide sequence: TGTGCCAGCAAGTGGACTAGCGGCTCCTACGAGCAGTACTTC.

The V gene is TRBV6-5, the J gene TRBJ2-7; possible D gene TRBD2, 5 bases. The CDR3 loop spans 14 amino acids. Between the trimmed V and J ends, which lost 4 bases and 2 bases, there was a span of 12 bases. The germline CDR1 and CDR2 sequences are MNHEY and SVGAGI. The CDR3: CASSLVGSTYEQYF. The DNA for the CDR3 is TGTGCCAGCAGTTTAGTAGGGAGCACCTACGAGCAGTACTTC.

This chain connects TRBV21-1 to TRBJ1-1; no check of the table's D call, TRBD1, against the DNA was made. TRBV21-1 is designated a pseudogene. The CDR3 contains 15 residues. The CDR3 spells CASSKMWGRRAEAFF. In nucleotides, the CDR3 is TGTGCCAGCAGCAAAATGTGGGGGCGTAGGGCTGAAGCTTTCTTT.

CDR3 DNA: TGTGCCAGTAGTAAGGACAGGGGGTCTAATAATCAGCCCCAGCATTTT. Amino acid sequence: CASSKDRGSNNQPQHF. This rearrangement joins TRBV19 to TRBJ1-5; 10 nucleotides align to TRBD1. Per germline, CDR1 LNHDA and CDR2 SQIVND (reference sequence). The CDR3 length is 16 residues. V shed 4 bases and J 4 bases; nucleotides not matched to a gene: 7.

The chain is built from TRBV5-6 and TRBJ2-1; possibly TRBD2 for D (5 bases). Looked up from germline, CDR1 is SGHDT and CDR2 is YYEEEE. Trimming took 4 bases from V and 2 from J, leaving 16 bases between them. CDR3 length: 16 amino acids. The CDR3 loop is CASSPKGGLAYNEQFF. The CDR3 bases are TGTGCCAGCAGCCCTAAGGGCGGGTTAGCCTACAATGAGCAGTTCTTC.

The gene calls are TRBV28 and TRBJ2-2; 7 bases match TRBD1. The CDR3 runs 14 residues. The germline CDR1 and CDR2 sequences are MDHEN and SYDVKM. Trimming at V came to 10 bases and at J to 6 bases, leaving 11 bases not matched to a gene. CDR3 nucleotide sequence: TGTGCCACCAGGGAACAGGGGCCATCCGGGGAGCTGTTTTTT. This sequence encodes CATREQGPSGELFF.

This rearrangement joins TRBV28 to TRBJ2-2; tentatively, D is TRBD1 (5 bases). The V end lost 6 bases, the J end lost 1 base, and 18 bases lay between the germline ends. This CDR3 spans 17 amino acids. Germline V CDR1 and CDR2: MDHEN, SYDVKM. This CDR3 reads CASSLQRQRENTGELFF. CDR3 nucleotides: TGTGCCAGCAGCCTACAAAGACAGAGAGAGAACACCGGGGAGCTGTTTTTT.

The rearrangement uses TRBV19 and TRBJ2-1; D is perhaps TRBD2 (6 bases). The CDR3 has 17 residues. Trimming left V 3 bases short and J 0 bases short, with 15 bases between. Germline loops: CDR1 LNHDA, CDR2 SQIVND (reference sequence). The CDR3 DNA reads as TGTGCCAGTAGTATCGCTAGAGCGGGTCCCTCCTACAATGAGCAGTTCTTC. Translation gives CASSIARAGPSYNEQFF.